What follows are 18 T cell receptor beta chains derived from one specimen sequenced in a study of CD4 T cells in relation to SARS-CoV-2 and coronaviruses. Their antigen targets remain unknown. The protocol was immunoSEQ multiplex PCR, while the TCRdb copy is restricted to in-frame clones and leaves out a portion. The sample lists 20,000 to 25,000 clones, over 60% seen once, with around a fifth in the top ten. Unexposed donor CD4+ T cells date from 2011-2018, before the COVID-19 pandemic. After ten to eleven days of culture, CD4+ T cells were isolated. Source material: CD4+ T cells from PBMCs, cultured in vitro. Source of these receptors: a human donor in good health.

V usage is TRBV10-2 and J usage is TRBJ1-2, with 8 bases matching TRBD1. The CDR3 totals 14 residues. Trimming at V came to 7 bases and at J to 3 bases, leaving 7 bases not matched to a gene. Germline values: CDR1 WSHSY, CDR2 SAAADI. CDR3 amino acids: CASTKGQVDYGYTF. In nucleotides, the CDR3 is TGCGCCAGCACCAAGGGACAGGTAGACTATGGCTACACCTTC.

The chain carries TRBV18 and TRBJ2-4, with D perhaps matching TRBD2 (6 bases). CDR3 size: 16 residues. Trimming removed 2 bases from V and 6 bases from J, with 17 bases in between. Germline lookup yields CDR1 KGHSH and CDR2 LQKENI. Here the CDR3 DNA reads TGTGCCAGCTCACCATCGTATCATTCCGGGGGAAACATTCAGTACTTC. This sequence encodes CASSPSYHSGGNIQYF.

V and J are TRBV7-3 and TRBJ1-1; D gene unclear. The ends were cut back, 6 bases at V and 1 base at J, with 9 bases in the middle. Germline lookup yields CDR1 SGHTA and CDR2 FQGTGA. The CDR3 consists of 13 residues. DNA for the CDR3: TGTGCCAGCAGGATGAACCCGAACACTGAAGCTTTCTTT. As protein: CASRMNPNTEAFF.

The V call is TRBV10-1, the J call TRBJ2-3; 9 positions match TRBD1. The germline V gene encodes CDR1 WNHNN and CDR2 SYGVQD (reference sequence). V gave up 6 bases and J gave up 5 bases; unmatched junction bases: 9. This CDR3 is built from 15 residues. In nucleotides, the CDR3 is TGCGCCAGCAGCTTCGGTACAGGGGGCGAAGATACGCAGTATTTT. It is translated as CASSFGTGGEDTQYF.

This rearrangement joins TRBV6-2 or TRBV6-3 to TRBJ1-2; D perhaps matches TRBD1 (6 bases). Germline V gene lookup returns CDR1 MNHEY and CDR2 SVGEGT. Trimming removed 5 bases from V and 8 bases from J, with 12 bases in between. The CDR3 has 12 amino acids. Here the CDR3 reads CASSRNRDGYTF. CDR3 DNA: TGTGCCAGCAGTCGAAACAGGGACGGCTACACCTTC.

This chain connects TRBV27 to TRBJ2-6; D is possibly TRBD1 (6 bases). V gave up 4 bases and J gave up 1 base, with 11 bases separating them. The CDR3 sequence is 16 residues long. The V gene's germline CDR1 is MNHEY and CDR2 SMNVEV (reference sequence). Here the CDR3 DNA reads TGTGCCAGCAGTTCACACACAGGGTCTGGGGCCAACGTCCTGACTTTC. It encodes CASSSHTGSGANVLTF.

This clone occurred a few times. The chain carries TRBV27 and TRBJ1-1; D call uncertain. This CDR3 has 15 residues. V was shortened by 10 bases and J by 4 bases, with 22 bases between the two germline ends. The V gene's germline CDR1 is MNHEY and CDR2 SMNVEV (reference sequence). CDR3 sequence: CATRYSWGGSTEAFF. DNA for the CDR3: TGTGCCACTAGGTATTCCTGGGGAGGGAGCACTGAAGCTTTCTTT.

The chain joins TRBV19 to TRBJ2-4, with a possible D match to TRBD2 (5 bases). Germline V lookup: CDR1 LNHDA, CDR2 SQIVND (reference sequence). V lost 7 bases to trimming and J lost 3 bases, with 13 bases between them. This CDR3 comprises 14 residues. The CDR3 bases are TGTGCCAGTACAGCCCCCGGGATCAAAAACATTCAGTACTTC. Translating it yields CASTAPGIKNIQYF.

The genes are TRBV27 and TRBJ2-3; 9 positions agree with TRBD2. With 4 bases clipped from V and 5 bases from J, the junction kept 13 bases outside the gene matches. Germline assignment: CDR1 MNHEY and CDR2 SMNVEV (reference sequence). CDR3 length equals 17 residues. The CDR3 is CASSSPFLAGDIDTQYF. CDR3 bases: TGTGCCAGCAGTTCCCCCTTTTTAGCGGGAGATATAGATACGCAGTATTTT.

This clone was recorded a few times. The rearrangement joins TRBV7-9 to TRBJ2-2, with D possibly TRBD2 on 5 matching bases. V was cut by 5 bases and J by 4 bases, with 17 bases left in between. The length of the CDR3 is 16 residues. Germline CDR1 is SEHNR and CDR2 is FQNEAQ (reference sequence). The CDR3: CASSPPGGEGTGELFF. Here the CDR3 DNA reads TGTGCCAGCAGCCCTCCGGGCGGAGAGGGCACCGGGGAGCTGTTTTTT. Full variable domain (remainder filled in from reference TRBV7-9 and TRBJ2-2): DTGVSQNPRHKITKRGQNVTFRCDPISEHNRLYWYRQTLGQGPEFLTYFQNEAQLEKSRLLSDRFSAERPKGSFSTLEIQRTEQGDSAMYLCASSPPGGEGTGELFFGEGSRLTVL.

V gene TRBV7-8 combines with J gene TRBJ1-3, with unresolved D. There are 12 residues in the CDR3. CDR1 is SGHVS and CDR2 is FQNEAQ in the germline V gene. The ends were cut back, 5 bases at V and 9 bases at J, with 11 bases in the middle. CDR3 sequence: CASSPFPSTIYF. The CDR3 coding sequence is TGTGCCAGCAGCCCCTTCCCCAGCACCATATATTTT.

This chain uses TRBV28 with TRBJ2-5, with 14 bases fitting TRBD2. V lost 7 bases, J lost 5 bases, and 9 bases stayed unmatched. Germline V gives CDR1 MDHEN, CDR2 SYDVKM. There are 16 residues in the CDR3. The CDR3 spells CASTWGLAGEGETQYF. DNA for the CDR3: TGTGCCAGCACCTGGGGACTAGCGGGAGAGGGGGAGACCCAGTACTTC.

This clone occurred once. The V and J genes are TRBV7-3 and TRBJ2-2; 11 bases line up with TRBD2. The CDR3 sequence is 14 residues long. V trimming: 3 bases; J trimming: 8 bases; junction bases outside the gene matches: 2. Per the germline V gene, CDR1 is SGHTA and CDR2 is FQGTGA. The CDR3 DNA reads as TGTGCCAGCAGCTTCACTAGCGGGAGTGGGGAGCTGTTTTTT. This sequence encodes CASSFTSGSGELFF.

By proportion, this clone is large (0.1 to 1%). This chain joins TRBV9 and TRBJ2-2; 7 bases fit TRBD2. Trimming took 1 base from V and 1 from J; bases not matched to a gene: 1. This CDR3 region has 15 residues. CDR1 and CDR2 from the germline V gene are SGDLS and YYNGEE. The CDR3 here is CASSVTGGNTGELFF. The CDR3 nucleotides read TGTGCCAGCAGCGTAACGGGAGGGAACACCGGGGAGCTGTTTTTT.

The J gene is TRBJ1-2, the V gene TRBV4-3; possible D gene TRBD1, 6 bases. With 4 bases removed from V and 4 bases from J, the gap between germline ends came to 16 bases. The CDR3 covers 15 residues. Germline V gene data show CDR1 as LGHNA and CDR2 as YSLEER. This CDR3 is CASSPHPDSFYGYTF. The CDR3 DNA reads as TGCGCCAGCAGCCCCCACCCGGACAGCTTCTATGGCTACACCTTC.

The chain uses TRBV5-4 and TRBJ2-1, with D perhaps matching TRBD2 (5 bases). Trimming stripped 2 bases from V and 1 base from J, with 10 bases between. CDR3 length: 15 amino acids. Germline loops: CDR1 SGHNT, CDR2 YYREEE (reference sequence). CDR3 nucleotides: TGTGCCAGCAGCTTAGAGCGGAATTCCTACAATGAGCAGTTCTTC. It encodes CASSLERNSYNEQFF.

The gene calls are TRBV23-1 and TRBJ1-1; D might be TRBD1 (6 bases). TRBV23-1 is reported as an ORF; its role is uncertain. The CDR3 covers 14 residues. Between the trimmed V and J ends, which lost 8 bases and 3 bases, there was a span of 16 bases. CDR3 in amino acids: CASYVAGGYTEAFF. The CDR3 nucleotides are TGCGCCAGCTATGTTGCTGGGGGCTACACTGAAGCTTTCTTT.

This chain uses TRBV4-3 with TRBJ2-1, with 8 nucleotides matching TRBD1. The CDR3 length is 16 residues. CDR1 LGHNA and CDR2 YSLEER come from the germline V gene. With V trimmed by 1 base and J by 3 bases, 5 bases remained unmatched. CDR3 coding DNA: TGCGCCAGCAGCCAAGGCTGGACAGGGTACTACAATGAGCAGTTCTTC. This gives the protein CASSQGWTGYYNEQFF.